Each of the 5 T cell receptor beta chains below was sequenced from the same sample in a study of blood T cell repertoires in COVID-19 (dated by TCRdb to 2020 to 2021). Libraries were constructed by the immunoSEQ multiplex PCR assay. The clones in this table, taken by TCRdb from immuneACCESS, are in-frame only. Not every clone is retained; where verified, under half of the shortfall comes from an unresolved V gene, and the cause of the rest is unknown. This sample has about 35,000 clones in its table, and approximately 87% of those were observed once. Jointly, the top ten make up around 40% of the sample. The sequenced material came from peripheral blood. The receptors here all came from a human donor in a cohort sampled during active COVID-19.

The chain links TRBV27 to TRBJ1-4, with D unresolved. The length of the CDR3 is 13 residues. V was clipped by 3 bases and J by 5 bases, with 7 bases between them. Germline-derived CDR1 and CDR2 are MNHEY and SMNVEV (reference sequence). The CDR3 DNA is TGTGCCAGCAGTTTGGAGAGAAATGAAAAACTGTTTTTT. This sequence encodes CASSLERNEKLFF.

The DNA for the CDR3 is TGCGCCAGCAGCGCGGGACAGCCGGATGGTCCCCAGTACTTC. Translated: CASSAGQPDGPQYF. J is TRBJ2-5 and V is TRBV5-1; the D gene is possibly TRBD1 (7 bases). The CDR3 spans 14 residues. Germline CDR1 SGHRS, CDR2 YFSETQ. Trimming removed 4 bases at V and 9 bases at J, with 19 bases between.

V and J are TRBV5-1 and TRBJ2-7, with 9 bases matching TRBD2. From germline, CDR1 is SGHRS and CDR2 YFSETQ. This CDR3 comprises 15 residues. V lost 5 bases to trimming and J lost 5 bases; unmatched junction nucleotides: 11. CDR3 residues: CASSPSGATLNEQYF. CDR3 nucleotide sequence: TGCGCCAGCAGTCCTAGCGGGGCGACCCTGAACGAGCAGTACTTC.

V gene TRBV7-4 combines with J gene TRBJ2-7; TRBD1 agrees at 7 bases. The CDR3 sequence is 16 residues long. With 7 bases clipped from V and 5 bases from J, the junction kept 17 bases outside the gene matches. CDR1 is SGHVT, CDR2 SQSDAQ, per germline. CDR3 residues: CASTYEGGRGVDEQYF. Here the CDR3 DNA reads TGTGCCAGCACCTATGAAGGGGGCAGGGGTGTAGACGAGCAGTACTTC.

The chain is built from TRBV5-1 and TRBJ2-3; 9 bases line up with TRBD1. The CDR3 has 17 amino acids. CDR1 and CDR2 (germline): SGHRS, YFSETQ. With 4 bases clipped from V and 0 bases from J, the junction kept 9 bases outside the gene matches. The CDR3 sequence: CASSSRDRVISTDTQYF. CDR3 DNA: TGCGCCAGCAGCAGCCGGGACAGGGTAATTAGCACAGATACGCAGTATTTT.